This TCR beta chain was observed in a study of cytomegalovirus exposure and HLA in healthy donors (dated by TCRdb to 2015 to 2018). As for the study more broadly: In an earlier analysis of approximately 500 of the donors, about 260 Gb of sequence data and just under 120 million unique TCR beta sequences from 150 million to 200 million T cells were reported. Because of strong linkage in the cohort, roughly five DR-DQ haplotypes were treated as single units for association and clustering. The study profiled the T cell repertoires of 550 to 700 subjects by immunosequencing and related them to cytomegalovirus serostatus. An early release covering 550 to 700 HLA-typed donors comprised roughly 300 gigabases of sequencing data and roughly 85 million unique TCR sequences. The later analysis used no new phenotypic data to find candidate immune exposures, relying instead on TCR beta sequences and their occurrence across donors. Both class I and class II loci were covered by HLA typing, at four-digit resolution. Across 300 to 500 genotyped donors of the cohort, an average of about 250,000 unique TCR beta nucleotide sequences per donor were sequenced, and 15% to 20% of those sequences were non-productive. A later genetic analysis used genome-wide SNP genotypes for about three fifths of the 666 donors, treating that subset as a discovery cohort. To study patterns of TCR occurrence, a later analysis re-analyzed previously published TCR beta repertoires from 650 to 750 donors and added high-resolution HLA genotyping. All discovery cohort repertoires had been generated on a single sequencing platform. High-throughput TCR immunosequencing, statistical association of individual TCRs with disease status, and machine learning were combined to predict cytomegalovirus infection status. An earlier analysis of some 500 of the donors used high-throughput TCR beta sequencing to judge whether each TCR beta V gene segment behaved as functional or pseudogenic. Alongside the repertoire data, information on donor age, sex, ethnicity and CMV serostatus was compiled. Along with the 666-subject first cohort, a separate validation cohort of around 110 different subjects was used. The aim of the study was to test whether cataloging public T cell receptors could identify signatures of past pathogen exposure. The number of donors typed differed by locus, with about 629-630 for A, B, C, DRB1 and DQB1, approximately 500 for DQA1, 600 to 610 for DPA1, and about 450 for DPB1. Of the approximately 400 genotyped donors, over 65% fell in the genetic ancestry cluster associated with self-reported Caucasian donors. What the work shows at the level of the full study, not this receptor alone: In an earlier analysis of fewer than 750 of the donors, most TCR beta V segments were observed in productive rearrangements about 87% or about 30% of the time, broadly matching IMGT annotations. Linkage disequilibrium might explain the correlated functional status among segregating V segments, but an unknown experimental factor could not be excluded. The cohort was sequenced for TCR beta chains only, and without alpha or paired-chain data the features that could be detected were limited. Sequencing depth was assumed to be roughly uniform across donors in the presence/absence analyses, though that assumption may not hold. The classifier was reported to diagnose cytomegalovirus status with high specificity and sensitivity in both the original and validation cohorts. In a later genetic analysis, fewer N-insertions in productive TCRs were reported among donors in an Asian-associated ancestry cluster than the roughly 670-donor mean. In a later analysis, several top co-occurrence clusters were reported to appear linked to parvovirus B19, influenza, CMV and Epstein-Barr virus. Assigning TCR associations to individual alleles was difficult when HLA alleles, especially DR and DQ, strongly co-occurred. The authors suggested that the approach could potentially be extended to other disease states and immunological phenotypes. Some IMGT-functional V segments, including TRBV6-2 and TRBV6-3, could not be told apart with the 87-base-pair reads, so those segments were excluded. Because some donors lacked HLA typing at each locus, the association tests relied only on the typed subset. A later analysis found that HLA-associated TCR beta chains were more clonally expanded and had lower generation probabilities than equally common non-associated chains. A group of highly shared sequence variants was considered likely to be a technical artifact of the sequencing pipeline. According to a later analysis, TCR association rates differed among HLA loci, with DRB1 alleles showing the most associated TCRs and HLA-C alleles showing the fewest. Immune exposure information for the cohort was limited to CMV serostatus. A later analysis associated about 16,000 TCR beta sequences with specific HLA alleles at a false discovery rate of 0.05. A later analysis found that most CMV-associated TCR beta chains appeared HLA-restricted, with HLA associations seemingly driven largely by CMV exposure. An association between a missense DCLRE1C variant and V-gene and J-gene trimming of TCR beta chains was found in a later genetic analysis and replicated in an independent cohort. A few of the identified cytomegalovirus-associated TCR beta chains were confirmed in vitro to be specific for cytomegalovirus antigens. Across donors, most TCR sequences were observed very rarely, whereas some public TCRs were present in many individuals. Because counts were too low, roughly 18 rarely observed V segments, including chromosome 9 orphons, were left out of the earlier analysis of several hundred of the donors. A further reported finding was that TCR beta sequences accurately predicted the HLA-A and HLA-B alleles for most subjects in the first cohort. The study gave a list of some 150 TCR beta chains associated with cytomegalovirus.

Via the germline V gene (reference sequence), CDR1 is GTSNPN and CDR2 SVGIG. Counted from cysteine to phenylalanine, this CDR3 has 14 amino acids. Just CDR3 DNA is preserved here, 42 bases in frame from base 1. V is cut by 8 bases and J by 0 bases, and the space between the germline ends is 13 bases. The cohort comprised fewer than 700 healthy bone marrow donors. At the time of sampling, all cohort members were nominally healthy, though unrecorded immune exposures were likely present. The donor tested CMV seropositive, placing the donor among the 310 or so seropositive members of the cohort. Every donor gave a peripheral blood sample, and the peripheral blood mononuclear cells from that sample were used for TCR beta sequencing. Genomic DNA extraction from the blood cell samples was performed with the Qiagen DNeasy Blood Extraction Kit. Preparation of the library involved the immunoSEQ multiplex PCR assay. A mixture of 60 forward primers for TCR Vbeta segments and 13 reverse primers for TCR Jbeta segments was used in the multiplex PCR. Amplification of the CDR3 region of rearranged TCR beta genes was performed with a multiplex PCR assay on genomic DNA. The Illumina HiSeq System was used to sequence the amplified TCR beta libraries as 87-base-pair reads. On the study's bioinformatics: Across the 670 or so repertoires, a later analysis counted 78 million or so unique TCR beta chains, about 10 million of which were shared by at least two donors. To remove PCR and sequencing errors, raw reads were error-corrected and collapsed into unique sequences using a nearest-neighbor algorithm that merged closely related sequences. To assign V, D and J gene segments, CDR3 sequences were aligned to IMGT reference sequences. For a sequence to be retained, a match of at least six nucleotides was required to both a V gene segment and a J gene segment. A rearrangement was called productive if the CDR3 had no stop codons and remained in frame with V and J, and every other rearrangement was called non-productive. CDR3 was defined according to IMGT convention as the region running from the second conserved V-encoded cysteine to the conserved J-encoded phenylalanine. Sequences without an unambiguous match to a single V gene segment were excluded from the earlier analysis of 450 to 650 of the donors. In an earlier analysis of approximately 550 of the donors, V segments were called functional above 56.7% productive rearrangements and were called segregating when the between-donor standard deviation exceeded 5%. A statistical classification framework was built for diagnosing cytomegalovirus status from the catalog of TCR beta chain sequences. In a later analysis, TCR nucleotide sequences were compared against IMGT/GENE-DB human TR gene sequences so that V and J genes could be assigned. A later analysis assigned CDR3 sequences and most-parsimonious VDJ recombination scenarios with the TCRdist pipeline. In a later analysis, each TCR beta chain was defined by its CDR3 amino acid sequence together with its V-gene family, and reads without a unique V-gene family were excluded. As a way to deal with suspected cross-contamination and a sequencing artifact, a later analysis dropped 450 to 700 nucleotide sequences that were highly shared and had low generation probability. In a later analysis, a clonal expansion index was calculated for each public chain from normalized within-repertoire ranks of inferred template counts. A later analysis computed generation probabilities with a VDJ recombination model fitted to out-of-frame rearrangements, and checked the results against IGoR. In a later analysis, hypergeometric tests were used to score TCR-TCR, TCR-HLA and TCR-CMV co-occurrence, with a repertoire-size bias correction applied to TCR pairs. A later analysis estimated false discovery rates by permuting HLA or CMV assignments 20 times. A later analysis grouped co-occurring TCRs with DBSCAN, adding TCRdist sequence similarity when clustering within HLA-allele-positive subsets. Repertoires with fewer than 30,000 or more than 120,000 public chains, plus five repertoires with anomalous nucleotide sharing, were excluded from co-occurrence clustering. TCRdb carries this immuneACCESS record with in-frame sequences only. Its versions omit some clonotypes, under half of them owing to an unresolved V gene in the studies checked, with the rest unexplained. That table furnishes V, J and clone size, whereas the DNA furnished D and trimming. This sample's records show approximately 50,000 clones. 12% of the sample lies in the top ten.

As regards this clone: What antigen it recognizes has not been identified.

The sequence came from a young man in good health and CMV-seropositive. This receptor chain uses TRBV30 and TRBJ1-4, with the identity of the D gene unclear. Sequencing was carried out using PBMCs. The nucleotide sequence reads as follows: TGTGCCGTACATTGGGGAGCAACTAATGAAAAACTGTTTTTT. Its translation is CAVHWGATNEKLFF.